The text below deals with one TCR beta chain. The antigen is not known. V gave up 5 bases and J gave up 7 bases, with 20 bases separating them. The CDR3 is 15 residues long. Germline V gene lookup returns CDR1 SGHVS and CDR2 FQNEAQ. One entry per CDR3 protein results from TCRdb running MiXCR on the reads. The table records about 270,000 distinct CDR3 sequences, 20% to 25% of them present only once. The data stem from a study of T cell repertoires in cytomegalovirus infection. Background on the study: Public TCR beta signatures were indicative of both CMV infection and a matching HLA type. Study-level findings and limits: Dominant in the ex vivo response were TCR beta clonotypes restricted by HLA-C and specific for CMV.

The chain combines TRBV7-8 with TRBJ1-1; maybe TRBD1 (5 bases). The receptor was isolated from a human donor in good health (CMV status not recorded). Some clones in this sample may be carry-over from other donors' samples. This material consisted of cultured PBMCs, taken from culture after CMV antigen stimulation. CDR3 coding DNA: TGTGCCAGCAGCCCGATGGCGAGCCGGGGGGATGAAGCTTTCTTT. Protein product: CASSPMASRGDEAFF.